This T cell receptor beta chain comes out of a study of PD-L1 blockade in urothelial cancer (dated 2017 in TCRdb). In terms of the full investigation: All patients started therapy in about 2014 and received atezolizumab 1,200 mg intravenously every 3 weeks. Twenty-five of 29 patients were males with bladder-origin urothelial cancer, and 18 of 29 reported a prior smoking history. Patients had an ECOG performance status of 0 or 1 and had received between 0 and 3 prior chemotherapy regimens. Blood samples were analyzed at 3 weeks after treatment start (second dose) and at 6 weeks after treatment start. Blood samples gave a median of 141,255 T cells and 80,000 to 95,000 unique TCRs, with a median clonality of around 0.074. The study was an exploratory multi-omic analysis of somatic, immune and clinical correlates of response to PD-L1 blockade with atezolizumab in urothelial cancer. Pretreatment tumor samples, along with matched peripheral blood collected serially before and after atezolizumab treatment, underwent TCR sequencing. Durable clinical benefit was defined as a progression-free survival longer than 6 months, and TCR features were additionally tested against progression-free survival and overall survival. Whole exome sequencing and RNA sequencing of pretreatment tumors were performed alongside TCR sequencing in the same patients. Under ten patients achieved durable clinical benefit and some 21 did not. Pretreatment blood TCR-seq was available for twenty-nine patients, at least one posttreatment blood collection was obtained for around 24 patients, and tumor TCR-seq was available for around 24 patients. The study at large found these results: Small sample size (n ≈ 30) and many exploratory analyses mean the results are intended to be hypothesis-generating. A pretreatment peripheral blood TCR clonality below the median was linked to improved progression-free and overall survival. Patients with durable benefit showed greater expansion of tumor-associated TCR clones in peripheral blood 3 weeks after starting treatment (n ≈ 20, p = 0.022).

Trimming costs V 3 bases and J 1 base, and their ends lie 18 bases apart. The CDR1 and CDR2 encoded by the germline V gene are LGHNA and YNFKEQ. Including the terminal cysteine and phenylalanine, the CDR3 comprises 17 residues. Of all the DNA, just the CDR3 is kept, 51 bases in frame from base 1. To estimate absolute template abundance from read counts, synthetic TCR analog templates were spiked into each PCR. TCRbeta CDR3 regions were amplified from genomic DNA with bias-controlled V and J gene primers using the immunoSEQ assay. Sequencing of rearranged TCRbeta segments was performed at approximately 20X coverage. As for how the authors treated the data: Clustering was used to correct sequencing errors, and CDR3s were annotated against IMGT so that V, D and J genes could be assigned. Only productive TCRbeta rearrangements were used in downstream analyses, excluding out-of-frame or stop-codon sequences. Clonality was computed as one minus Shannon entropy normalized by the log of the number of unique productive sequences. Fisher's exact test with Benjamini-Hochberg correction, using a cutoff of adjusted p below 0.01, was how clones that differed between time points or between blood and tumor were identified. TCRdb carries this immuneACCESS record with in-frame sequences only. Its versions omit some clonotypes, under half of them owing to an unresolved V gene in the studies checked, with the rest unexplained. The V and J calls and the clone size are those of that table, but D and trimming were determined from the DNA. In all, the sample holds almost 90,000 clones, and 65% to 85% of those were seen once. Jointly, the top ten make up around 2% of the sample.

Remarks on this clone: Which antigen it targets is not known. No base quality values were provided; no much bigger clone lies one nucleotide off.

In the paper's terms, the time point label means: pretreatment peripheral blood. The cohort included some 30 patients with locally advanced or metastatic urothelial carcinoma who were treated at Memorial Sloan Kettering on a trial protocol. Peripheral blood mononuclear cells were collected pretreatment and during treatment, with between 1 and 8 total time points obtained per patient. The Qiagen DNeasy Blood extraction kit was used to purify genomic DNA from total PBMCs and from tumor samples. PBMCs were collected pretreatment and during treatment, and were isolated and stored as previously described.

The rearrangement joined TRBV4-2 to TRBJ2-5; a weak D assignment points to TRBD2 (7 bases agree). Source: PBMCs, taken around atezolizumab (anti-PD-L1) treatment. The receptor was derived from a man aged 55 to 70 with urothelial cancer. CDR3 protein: CASSHGEGGGPQETQYF. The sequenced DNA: TGTGCCAGCAGCCACGGCGAAGGGGGAGGGCCCCAAGAGACCCAGTACTTC.